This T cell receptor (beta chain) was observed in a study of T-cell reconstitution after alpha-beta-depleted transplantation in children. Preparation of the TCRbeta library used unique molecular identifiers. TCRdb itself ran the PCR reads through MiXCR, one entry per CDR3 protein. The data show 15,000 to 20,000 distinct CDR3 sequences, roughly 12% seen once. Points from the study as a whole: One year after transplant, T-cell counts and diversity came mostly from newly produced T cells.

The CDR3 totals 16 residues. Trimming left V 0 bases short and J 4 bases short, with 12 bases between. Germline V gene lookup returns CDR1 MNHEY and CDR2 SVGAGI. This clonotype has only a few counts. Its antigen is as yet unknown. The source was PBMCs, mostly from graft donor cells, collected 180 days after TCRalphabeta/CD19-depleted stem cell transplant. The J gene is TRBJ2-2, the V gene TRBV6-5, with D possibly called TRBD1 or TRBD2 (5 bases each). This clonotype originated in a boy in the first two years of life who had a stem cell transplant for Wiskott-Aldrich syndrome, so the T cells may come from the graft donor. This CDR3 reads CASSYSGVLGTGELFF. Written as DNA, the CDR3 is TGTGCCAGCAGTTACTCGGGGGTATTAGGCACCGGGGAGCTGTTTTTT.